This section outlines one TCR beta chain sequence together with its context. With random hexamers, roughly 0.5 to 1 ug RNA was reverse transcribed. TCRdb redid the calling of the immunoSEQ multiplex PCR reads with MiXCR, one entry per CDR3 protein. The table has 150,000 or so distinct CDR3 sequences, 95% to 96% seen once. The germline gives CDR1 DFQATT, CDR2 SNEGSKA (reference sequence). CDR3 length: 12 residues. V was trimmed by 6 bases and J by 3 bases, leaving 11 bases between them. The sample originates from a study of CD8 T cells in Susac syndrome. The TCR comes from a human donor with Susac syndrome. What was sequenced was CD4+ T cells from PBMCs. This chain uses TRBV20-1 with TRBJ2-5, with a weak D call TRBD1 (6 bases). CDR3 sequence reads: CSARAGEETQYF. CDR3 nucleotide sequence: TGCAGTGCCCGGGCAGGGGAAGAGACCCAGTACTTC.